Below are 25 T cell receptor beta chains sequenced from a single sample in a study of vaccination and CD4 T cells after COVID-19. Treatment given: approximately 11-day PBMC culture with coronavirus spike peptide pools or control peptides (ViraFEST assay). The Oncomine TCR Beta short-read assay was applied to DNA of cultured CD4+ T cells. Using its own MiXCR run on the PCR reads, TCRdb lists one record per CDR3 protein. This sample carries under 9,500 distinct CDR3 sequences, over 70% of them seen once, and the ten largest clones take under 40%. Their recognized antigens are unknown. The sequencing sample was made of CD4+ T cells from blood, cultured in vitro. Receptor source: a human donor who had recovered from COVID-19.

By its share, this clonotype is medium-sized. The CDR3 is CASSATRTGGTEAFF. CDR3 DNA sequence: TGTGCCAGCAGCGCCACCCGGACAGGGGGTACTGAAGCTTTCTTT. The chain carries TRBV7-9 and TRBJ1-1; 10 bases agree with TRBD1. The ends lost 5 bases at V and 5 bases at J; junction bases unmatched: 8. This CDR3 comprises 15 residues. Germline-derived CDR1 and CDR2 are SEHNR and FQNEAQ (reference sequence).

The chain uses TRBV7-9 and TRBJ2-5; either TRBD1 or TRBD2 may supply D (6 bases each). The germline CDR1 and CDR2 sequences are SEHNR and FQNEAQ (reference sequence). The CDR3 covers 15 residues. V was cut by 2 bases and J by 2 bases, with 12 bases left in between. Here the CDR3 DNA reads TGTGCCAGCAGCTTAAGGGGGGCACTTCAAGAGACCCAGTACTTC. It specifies CASSLRGALQETQYF.

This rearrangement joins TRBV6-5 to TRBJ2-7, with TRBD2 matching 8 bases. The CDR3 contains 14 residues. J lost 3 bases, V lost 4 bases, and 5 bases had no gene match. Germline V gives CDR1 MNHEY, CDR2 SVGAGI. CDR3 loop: CASSSGLALYEQYF. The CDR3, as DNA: TGTGCCAGCAGTTCAGGACTAGCCCTCTACGAGCAGTACTTC.

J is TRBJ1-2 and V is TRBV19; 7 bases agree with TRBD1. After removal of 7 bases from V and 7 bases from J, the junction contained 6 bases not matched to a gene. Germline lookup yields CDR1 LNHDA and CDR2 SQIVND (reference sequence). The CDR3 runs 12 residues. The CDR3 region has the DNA TGTGCCAGTATACAGGGGCGAGGTGGCTACACCTTC. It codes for CASIQGRGGYTF.

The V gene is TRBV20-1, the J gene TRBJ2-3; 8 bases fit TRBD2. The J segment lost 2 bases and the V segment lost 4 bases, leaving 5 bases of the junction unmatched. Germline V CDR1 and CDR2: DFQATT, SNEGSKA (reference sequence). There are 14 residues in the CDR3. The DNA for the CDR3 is TGCAGTGCTACAGATAGCGGGGCCACAGATACGCAGTATTTT. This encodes CSATDSGATDTQYF.

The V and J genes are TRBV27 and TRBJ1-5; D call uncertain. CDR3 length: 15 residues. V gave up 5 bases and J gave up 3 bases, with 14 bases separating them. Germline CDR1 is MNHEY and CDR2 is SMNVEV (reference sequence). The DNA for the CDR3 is TGTGCCAGCAGTCCCCAGGACGGATTCAATCAGCCCCAGCATTTT. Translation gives CASSPQDGFNQPQHF.

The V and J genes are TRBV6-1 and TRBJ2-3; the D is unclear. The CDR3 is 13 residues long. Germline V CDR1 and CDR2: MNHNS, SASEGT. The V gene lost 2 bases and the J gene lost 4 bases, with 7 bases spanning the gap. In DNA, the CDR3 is TGTGCCAGCAGTGAATTCCTTCCAGATACGCAGTATTTT. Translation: CASSEFLPDTQYF.

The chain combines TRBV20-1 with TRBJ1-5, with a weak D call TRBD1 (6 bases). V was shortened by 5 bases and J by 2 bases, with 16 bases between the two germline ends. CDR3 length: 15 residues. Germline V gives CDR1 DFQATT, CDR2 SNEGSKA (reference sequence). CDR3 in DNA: TGCAGTGCTTCGACAGGCCCGTTCGGCAATCAGCCCCAGCATTTT. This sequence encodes CSASTGPFGNQPQHF.

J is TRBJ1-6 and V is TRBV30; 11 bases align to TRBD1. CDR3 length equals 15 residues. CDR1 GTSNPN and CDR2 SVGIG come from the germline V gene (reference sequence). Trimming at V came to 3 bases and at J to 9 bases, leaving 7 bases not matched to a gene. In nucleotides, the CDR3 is TGTGCCTGGAGACGGACAGGGGGCGATTTTTCACCCCTCCACTTT. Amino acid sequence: CAWRRTGGDFSPLHF.

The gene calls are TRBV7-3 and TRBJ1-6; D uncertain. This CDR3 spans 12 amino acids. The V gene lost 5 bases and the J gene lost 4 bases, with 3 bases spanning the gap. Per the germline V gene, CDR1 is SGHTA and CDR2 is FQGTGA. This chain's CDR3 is CASSLYNSPLHF. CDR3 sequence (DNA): TGTGCCAGCAGCCTTTATAATTCACCCCTCCACTTT.

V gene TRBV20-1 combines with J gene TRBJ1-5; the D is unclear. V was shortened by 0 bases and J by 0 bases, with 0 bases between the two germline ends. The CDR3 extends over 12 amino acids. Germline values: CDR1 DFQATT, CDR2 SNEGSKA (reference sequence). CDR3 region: CSARDSNQPQHF. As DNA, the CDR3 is TGCAGTGCTAGAGATAGCAATCAGCCCCAGCATTTT.

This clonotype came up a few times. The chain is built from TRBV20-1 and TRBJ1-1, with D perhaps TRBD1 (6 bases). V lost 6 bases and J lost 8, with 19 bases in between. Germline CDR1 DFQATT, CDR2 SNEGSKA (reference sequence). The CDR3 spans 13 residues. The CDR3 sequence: CSAPTGYNPEAFF. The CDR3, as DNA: TGCAGTGCGCCTACAGGGTATAATCCGGAAGCTTTCTTT.

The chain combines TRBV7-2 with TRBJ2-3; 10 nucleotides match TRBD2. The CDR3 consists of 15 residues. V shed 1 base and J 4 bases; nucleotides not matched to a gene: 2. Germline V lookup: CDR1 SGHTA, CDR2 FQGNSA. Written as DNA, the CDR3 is TGTGCCAGCAGCTTAGGGACTAGCGGCGCAGATACGCAGTATTTT. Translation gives CASSLGTSGADTQYF. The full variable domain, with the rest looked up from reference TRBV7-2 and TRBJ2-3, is GAGVSQSPSNKVTEKGKDVELRCDPISGHTALYWYRQSLGQGLEFLIYFQGNSAPDKSGLPSDRFSAERTGGSVSTLTIQRTQQEDSAVYLCASSLGTSGADTQYFGPGTRLTVL.

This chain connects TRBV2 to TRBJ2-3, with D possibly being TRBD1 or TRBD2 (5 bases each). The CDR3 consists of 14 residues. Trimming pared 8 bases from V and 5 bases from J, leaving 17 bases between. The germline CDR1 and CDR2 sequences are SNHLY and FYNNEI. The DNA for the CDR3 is TGTGCCAGCTCACCGGGGACCCTGGGAGATACGCAGTATTTT. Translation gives CASSPGTLGDTQYF.

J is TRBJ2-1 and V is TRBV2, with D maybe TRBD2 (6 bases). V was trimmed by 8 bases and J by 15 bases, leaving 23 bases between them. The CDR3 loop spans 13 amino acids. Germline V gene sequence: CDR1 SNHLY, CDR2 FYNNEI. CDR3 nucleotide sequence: TGTGCCAGCGAGAGGGCTGTAGCGGCCTCCGGGTTCTTC. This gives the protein CASERAVAASGFF.

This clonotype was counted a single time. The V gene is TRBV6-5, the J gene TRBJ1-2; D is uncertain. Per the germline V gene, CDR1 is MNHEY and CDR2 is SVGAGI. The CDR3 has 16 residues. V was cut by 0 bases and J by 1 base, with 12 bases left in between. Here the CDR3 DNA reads TGTGCCAGCAGTTACTCGATCTGGGAAATTAACTATGGCTACACCTTC. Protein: CASSYSIWEINYGYTF.

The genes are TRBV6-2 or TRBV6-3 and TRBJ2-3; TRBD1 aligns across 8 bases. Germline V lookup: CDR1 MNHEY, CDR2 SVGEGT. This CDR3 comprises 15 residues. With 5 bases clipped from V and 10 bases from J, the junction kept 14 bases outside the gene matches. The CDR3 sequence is CASSRQGTSRDAQYF. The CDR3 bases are TGTGCCAGCAGTCGACAGGGGACCTCAAGGGATGCGCAGTATTTT.

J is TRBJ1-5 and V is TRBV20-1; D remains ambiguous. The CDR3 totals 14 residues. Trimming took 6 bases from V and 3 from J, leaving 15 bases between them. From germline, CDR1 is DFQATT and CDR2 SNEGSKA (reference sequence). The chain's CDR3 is CSAQSGGTNQPQHF. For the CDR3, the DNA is TGCAGTGCCCAATCAGGAGGCACCAATCAGCCCCAGCATTTT.

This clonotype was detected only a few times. The CDR3 region has the DNA TGCAGTGCTAGAGACCCAGCCCGAGTTAGCACAGATACGCAGTATTTT. The encoded protein is CSARDPARVSTDTQYF. The chain is built from TRBV20-1 and TRBJ2-3; D not resolved. This CDR3 has 16 residues. Germline CDR1 and CDR2: DFQATT and SNEGSKA (reference sequence). The V end was cut by 0 bases, the J end by 0 bases, with 13 bases between.

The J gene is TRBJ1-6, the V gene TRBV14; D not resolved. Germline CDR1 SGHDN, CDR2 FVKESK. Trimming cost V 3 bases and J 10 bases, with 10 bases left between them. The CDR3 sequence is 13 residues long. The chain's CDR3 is CASSQIGTSPLHF. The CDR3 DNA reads TGTGCCAGCAGCCAGATAGGAACCTCACCCCTCCACTTT.

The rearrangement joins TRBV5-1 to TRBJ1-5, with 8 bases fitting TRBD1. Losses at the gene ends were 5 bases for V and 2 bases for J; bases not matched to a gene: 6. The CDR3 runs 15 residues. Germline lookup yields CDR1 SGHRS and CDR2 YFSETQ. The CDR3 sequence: CASSPQTGGNQPQHF. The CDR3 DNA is TGCGCCAGCAGTCCCCAGACAGGGGGCAATCAGCCCCAGCATTTT.

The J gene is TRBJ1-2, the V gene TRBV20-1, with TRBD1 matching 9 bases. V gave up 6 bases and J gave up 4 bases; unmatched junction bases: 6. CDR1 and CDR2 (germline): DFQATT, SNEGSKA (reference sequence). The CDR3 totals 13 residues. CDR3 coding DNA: TGCAGTGCCACAGGGGGCGCTGGCTATGGCTACACCTTC. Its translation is CSATGGAGYGYTF.

The CDR3 sequence: CASSPRKGSTDTQYF. CDR3 nucleotide sequence: TGTGCCAGCAGTCCCCGTAAAGGTAGCACAGATACGCAGTATTTT. The chain recombines TRBV11-3 with TRBJ2-3; D remains ambiguous. The ends were cut back, 6 bases at V and 0 bases at J, with 13 bases in the middle. The CDR3 totals 15 residues. Germline-derived CDR1 and CDR2 are SGHNT and YENEEA.

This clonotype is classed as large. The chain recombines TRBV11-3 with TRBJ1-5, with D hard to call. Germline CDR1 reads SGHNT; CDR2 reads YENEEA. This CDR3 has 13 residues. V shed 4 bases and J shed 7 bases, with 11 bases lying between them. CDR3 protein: CASSSTLGQPQHF. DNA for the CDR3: TGTGCCAGCAGCTCGACCTTGGGGCAGCCCCAGCATTTT.

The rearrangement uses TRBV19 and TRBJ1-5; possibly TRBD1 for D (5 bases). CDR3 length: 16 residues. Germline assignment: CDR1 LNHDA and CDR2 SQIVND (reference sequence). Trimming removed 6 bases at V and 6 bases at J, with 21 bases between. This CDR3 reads CASSPGQGRGSQPQHF. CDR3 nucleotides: TGTGCCAGTAGCCCCGGTCAGGGACGAGGATCTCAGCCCCAGCATTTT.